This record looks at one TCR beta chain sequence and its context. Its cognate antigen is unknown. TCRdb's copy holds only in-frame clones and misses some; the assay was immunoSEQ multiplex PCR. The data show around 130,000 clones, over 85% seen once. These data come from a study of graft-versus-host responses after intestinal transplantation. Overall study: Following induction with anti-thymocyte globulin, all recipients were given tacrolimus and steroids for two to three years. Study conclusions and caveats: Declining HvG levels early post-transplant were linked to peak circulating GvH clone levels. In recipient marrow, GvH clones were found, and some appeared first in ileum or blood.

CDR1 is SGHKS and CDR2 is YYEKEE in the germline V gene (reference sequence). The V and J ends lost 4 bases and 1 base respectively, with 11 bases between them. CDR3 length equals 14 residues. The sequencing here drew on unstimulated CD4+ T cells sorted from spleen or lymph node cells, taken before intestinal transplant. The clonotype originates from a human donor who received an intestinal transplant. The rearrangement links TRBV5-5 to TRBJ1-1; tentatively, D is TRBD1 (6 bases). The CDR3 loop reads CASSPGHTNTEAFF. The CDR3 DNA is TGTGCCAGCAGCCCGGGACATACGAACACTGAAGCTTTCTTT.